Detailed here is one T cell receptor beta chain. Assay used: immunoSEQ multiplex PCR; TCRdb lists only in-frame clones, some missing. The table lists about 54,000 clones, about 95% of them singletons. V lost 9 bases and J lost 2; bases outside the gene matches: 6. This CDR3 spans 13 amino acids. CDR1 MDHEN and CDR2 SYDVKM come from the germline V gene. The data were obtained in a study of technical replicates of blood from several donors. The V call is TRBV28, the J call TRBJ2-7; the match to TRBD1 covers 8 bases. This TCR came from a human donor in good health. The specimen sequenced was T cells isolated from PBMCs. CDR3 in amino acids: CASKQGDAYEQYF. The CDR3, as DNA: TGTGCCAGTAAACAGGGGGACGCCTACGAGCAGTACTTC.